This T cell receptor (beta chain) was captured in a study of shared clonotypes between healthy human individuals. Study-wide points: It was expected that sequencing depth would affect clonotype sharing among donors. Naive subsets tended to show greater estimated richness than memory subsets.

Comment on this clone: Its matching antigen is unknown. Within the sample, other DNA sequences also encode this same CDR3.

V was trimmed by 4 bases and J by 4 bases, leaving 12 bases between them. This CDR3 contains 14 residues. Germline loops: CDR1 SGHRS, CDR2 YFSETQ. TCRdb keeps only in-frame clones here, not all; method: immunoSEQ multiplex PCR. The sample carries roughly 2 million clones, under 97% recorded once. V and J are TRBV5-1 and TRBJ1-3; D is possibly TRBD1 (6 bases). Material: naive CD4+ T cells sorted from blood. The subset was: CD45RA+ positively selected. The sequence was obtained from a young man in good health. The CDR3 is CASSLTGYGNTIYF. In DNA, the CDR3 is TGCGCCAGCAGCCTAACAGGGTACGGAAACACCATATATTTT.